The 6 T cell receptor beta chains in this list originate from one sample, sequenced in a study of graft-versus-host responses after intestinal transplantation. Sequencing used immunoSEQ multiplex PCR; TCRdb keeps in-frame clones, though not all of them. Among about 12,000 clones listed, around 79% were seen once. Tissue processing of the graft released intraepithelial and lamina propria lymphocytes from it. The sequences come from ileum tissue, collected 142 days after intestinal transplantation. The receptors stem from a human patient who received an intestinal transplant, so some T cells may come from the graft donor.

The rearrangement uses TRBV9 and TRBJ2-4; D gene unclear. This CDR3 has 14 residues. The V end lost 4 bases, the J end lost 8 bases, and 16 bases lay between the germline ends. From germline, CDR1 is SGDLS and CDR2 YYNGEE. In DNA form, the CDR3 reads TGTGCCAGCAGCCCCAGTGGTGTAGGAGACATTCAGTACTTC. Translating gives CASSPSGVGDIQYF.

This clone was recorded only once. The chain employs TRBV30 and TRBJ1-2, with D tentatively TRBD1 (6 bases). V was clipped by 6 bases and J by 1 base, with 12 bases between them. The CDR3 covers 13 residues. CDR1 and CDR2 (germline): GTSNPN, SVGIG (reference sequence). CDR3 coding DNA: TGTGCCTGCCCCCGGGACATTAACTATGGCTACACCTTC. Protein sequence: CACPRDINYGYTF.

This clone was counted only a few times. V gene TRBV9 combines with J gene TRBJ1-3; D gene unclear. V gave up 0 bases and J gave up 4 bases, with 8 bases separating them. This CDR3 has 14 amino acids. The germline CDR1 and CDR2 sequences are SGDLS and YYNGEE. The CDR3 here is CASSVAQRGNTIYF. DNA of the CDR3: TGTGCCAGCAGCGTAGCCCAGCGCGGAAACACCATATATTTT.

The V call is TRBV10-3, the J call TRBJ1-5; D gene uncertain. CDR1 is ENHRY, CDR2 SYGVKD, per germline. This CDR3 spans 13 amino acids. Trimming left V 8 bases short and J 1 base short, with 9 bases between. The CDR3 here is CAISNQSNQPQHF. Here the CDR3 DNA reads TGTGCCATCTCCAACCAGAGCAATCAGCCCCAGCATTTT.

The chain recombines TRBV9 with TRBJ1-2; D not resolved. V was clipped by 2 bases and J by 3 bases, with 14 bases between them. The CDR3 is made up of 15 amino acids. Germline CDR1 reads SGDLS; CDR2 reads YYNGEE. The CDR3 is CASSVGWNGDYGYTF. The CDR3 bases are TGTGCCAGCAGCGTGGGCTGGAACGGGGACTATGGCTACACCTTC. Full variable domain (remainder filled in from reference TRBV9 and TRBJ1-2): DSGVTQTPKHLITATGQRVTLRCSPRSGDLSVYWYQQSLDQGLQFLIQYYNGEERAKGNILERFSAQQFPDLHSELNLSSLELGDSALYFCASSVGWNGDYGYTFGSGTRLTVV.

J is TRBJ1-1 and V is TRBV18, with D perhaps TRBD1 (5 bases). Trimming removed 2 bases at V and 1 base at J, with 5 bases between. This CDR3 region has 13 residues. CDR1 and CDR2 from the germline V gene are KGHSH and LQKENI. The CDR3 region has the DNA TGTGCCAGCTCACCAGGGGCGAACACTGAAGCTTTCTTT. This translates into CASSPGANTEAFF. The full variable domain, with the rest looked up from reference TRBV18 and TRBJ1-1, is NAGVMQNPRHLVRRRGQEARLRCSPMKGHSHVYWYRQLPEEGLKFMVYLQKENIIDESGMPKERFSAEFPKEGPSILRIQQVVRGDSAAYFCASSPGANTEAFFGQGTRLTVV.